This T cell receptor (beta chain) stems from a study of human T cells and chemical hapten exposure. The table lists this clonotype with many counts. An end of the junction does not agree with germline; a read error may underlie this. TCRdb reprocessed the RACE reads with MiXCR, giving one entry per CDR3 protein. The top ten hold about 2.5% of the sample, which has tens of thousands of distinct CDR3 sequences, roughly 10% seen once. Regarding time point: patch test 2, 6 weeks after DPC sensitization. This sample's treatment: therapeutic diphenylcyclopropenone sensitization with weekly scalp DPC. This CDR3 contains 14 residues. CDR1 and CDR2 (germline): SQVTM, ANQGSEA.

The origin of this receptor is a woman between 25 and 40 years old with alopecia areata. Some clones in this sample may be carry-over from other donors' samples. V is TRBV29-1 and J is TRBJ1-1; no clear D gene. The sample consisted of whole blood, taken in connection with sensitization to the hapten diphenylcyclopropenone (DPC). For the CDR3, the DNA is TGCAGCGTTGGGGGAATGAGTCTAAACACTGAAGCTTTTTTT. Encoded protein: CSVGGMSLNTEAFF.